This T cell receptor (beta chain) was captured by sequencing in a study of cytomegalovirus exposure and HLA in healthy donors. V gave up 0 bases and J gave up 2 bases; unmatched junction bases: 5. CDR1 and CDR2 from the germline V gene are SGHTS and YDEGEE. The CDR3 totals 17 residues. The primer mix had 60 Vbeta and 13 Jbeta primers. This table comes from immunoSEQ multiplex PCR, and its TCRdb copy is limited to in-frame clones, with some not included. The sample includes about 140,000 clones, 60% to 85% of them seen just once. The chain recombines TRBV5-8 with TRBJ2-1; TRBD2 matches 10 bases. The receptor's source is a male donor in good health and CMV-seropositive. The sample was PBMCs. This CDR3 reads CASSLALAGVAYNEQFF. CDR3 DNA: TGTGCCAGCAGCTTGGCCCTAGCGGGGGTTGCCTACAATGAGCAGTTCTTC.